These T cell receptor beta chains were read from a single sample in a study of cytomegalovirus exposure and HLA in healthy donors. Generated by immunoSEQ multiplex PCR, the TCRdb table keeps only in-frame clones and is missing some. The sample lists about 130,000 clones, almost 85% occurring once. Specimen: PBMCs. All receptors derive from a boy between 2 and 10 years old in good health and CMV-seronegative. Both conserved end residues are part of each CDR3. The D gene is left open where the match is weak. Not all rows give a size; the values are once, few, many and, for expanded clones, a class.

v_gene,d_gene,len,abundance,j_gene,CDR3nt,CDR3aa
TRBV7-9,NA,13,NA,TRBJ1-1,TGTGCCAGCAGCTGGGACTTGAACACTGAAGCTTTCTTT,CASSWDLNTEAFF
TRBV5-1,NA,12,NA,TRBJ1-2,TGCGCCAGCAGCTTGACAGGGAATGGCTACACCTTC,CASSLTGNGYTF
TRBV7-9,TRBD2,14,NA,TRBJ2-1,TGTTCCAGCAGAGTGGGACTAGCCGACAATGAGCAGTTCTTC,CSSRVGLADNEQFF
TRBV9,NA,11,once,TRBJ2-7,TGTGCCAGCAGCGTAGCGGGGGAGCAGTACTTC,CASSVAGEQYF
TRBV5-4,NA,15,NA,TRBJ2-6,TGTGCCAGCAGCTTGCCAGGCTCTGGGGCCAACGTCCTGACTTTC,CASSLPGSGANVLTF
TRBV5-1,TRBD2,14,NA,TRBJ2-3,TGCGCCAGCAGCTCGGGGGGGCCGACAGATACGCAGTATTTT,CASSSGGPTDTQYF
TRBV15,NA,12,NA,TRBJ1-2,TGTGCCACCAGCATGGGAGCCTATGGCTACACCTTC,CATSMGAYGYTF
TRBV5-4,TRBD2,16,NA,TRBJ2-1,TGTGCCAGCAGCTTGACGGCTAGCGGGGGTCACAATGAGCAGTTCTTC,CASSLTASGGHNEQFF
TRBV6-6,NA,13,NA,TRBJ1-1,TGTGCCAGCAGCTGGAGCCGGAACACTGAAGCTTTCTTT,CASSWSRNTEAFF
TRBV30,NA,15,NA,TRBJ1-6,TGTGCCTGGAGTGTTCTACAGATTGATAATTCACCCCTCCACTTT,CAWSVLQIDNSPLHF
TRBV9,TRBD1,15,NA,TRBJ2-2,TGTGCCAGCAGCGTAGGACAGGGAAACACCGGGGAGCTGTTTTTT,CASSVGQGNTGELFF
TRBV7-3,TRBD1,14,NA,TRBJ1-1,TGTGCCAGCAGCTTGACAGGGAAGATCACTGAAGCTTTCTTT,CASSLTGKITEAFF
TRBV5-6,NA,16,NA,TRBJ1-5,TGTGCCAGCAGCTCTTCAGGGGTACCAAGCAATCAGCCCCAGCATTTT,CASSSSGVPSNQPQHF
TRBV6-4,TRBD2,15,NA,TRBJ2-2,TGTGCCAGCAGTGGGGGAGGGACGAACACCGGGGAGCTGTTTTTT,CASSGGGTNTGELFF
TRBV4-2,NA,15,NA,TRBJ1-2,TGTGCCAGCAGCCAAATTAGGGGTTCTAACTATGGCTACACCTTC,CASSQIRGSNYGYTF
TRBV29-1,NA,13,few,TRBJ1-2,TGCAGCGTTGAAGGGCCCCCTCGGGATGGCTACACCTTC,CSVEGPPRDGYTF
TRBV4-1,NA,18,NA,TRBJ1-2,TGCGCCAGCAGCCAAGCTGGGTCAGGGGACCTAGCTAACTATGGCTACACCTTC,CASSQAGSGDLANYGYTF
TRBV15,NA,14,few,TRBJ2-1,TGTGCCACCAGCAGAGAACTGGAGATAATGGAGCAGTTCTTC,CATSRELEIMEQFF
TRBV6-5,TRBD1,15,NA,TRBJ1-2,TGTGCCAGCAGTGTAAAAACAGGGGGCGCGCAGGGCTACACCTTC,CASSVKTGGAQGYTF
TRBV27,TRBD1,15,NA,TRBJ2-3,TGTGCCAGCAGTTTGACAGGGTCAGGGACAGATACGCAGTATTTT,CASSLTGSGTDTQYF
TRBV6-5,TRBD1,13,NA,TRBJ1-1,TGTGCCAGCAGTAGGGGACAGGGGGCCGTAGCTTTCTTT,CASSRGQGAVAFF
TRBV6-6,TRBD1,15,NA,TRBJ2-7,TGTGCCAGCAGTGGACCGGGACAGGTCCCCTACGAGCAGTACTTC,CASSGPGQVPYEQYF
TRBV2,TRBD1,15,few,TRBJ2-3,TGTGCCAGCTCAGGGGGACCTTATAGCACAGATACGCAGTATTTT,CASSGGPYSTDTQYF
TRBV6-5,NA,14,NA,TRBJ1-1,TGTGCCAGCAGCCCGAGAAAATTGAACACTGAAGCTTTCTTT,CASSPRKLNTEAFF
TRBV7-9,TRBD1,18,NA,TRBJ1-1,TGTGCCAGCAGCTTAGCGGGACAGGGGGCGTCGGGTTATACTGAAGCTTTCTTT,CASSLAGQGASGYTEAFF
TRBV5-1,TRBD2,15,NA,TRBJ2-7,TGCGCCAGCAGCTTGGCCGGGGGGGGGAGCTACGAGCAGTACTTC,CASSLAGGGSYEQYF
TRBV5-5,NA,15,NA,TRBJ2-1,TGTGCCAGCACCCCGAGGCTAGCCTCCTACAATGAGCAGTTCTTC,CASTPRLASYNEQFF
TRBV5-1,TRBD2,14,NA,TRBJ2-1,TGCGCCAGCAGAACTAGCGGAAACAACAATGAGCAGTTCTTC,CASRTSGNNNEQFF
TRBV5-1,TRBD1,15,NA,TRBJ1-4,TGCGCCAGCAGCTTTTCCAGGGGGTCTATAGAAAAACTGTTTTTT,CASSFSRGSIEKLFF
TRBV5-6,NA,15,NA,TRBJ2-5,TGTGCCAGCAGCCGCCCGGGGGGCATGTCGAAGACCCAGTACTTC,CASSRPGGMSKTQYF
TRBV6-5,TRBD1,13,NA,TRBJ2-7,TGTGCCAGCAGACTCGGGACAGCTTACGAGCAGTACTTC,CASRLGTAYEQYF
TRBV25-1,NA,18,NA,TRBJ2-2,TGTGCCAGCAGTGATACTAAAAGATTGTCAGCGAACACCGGGGAGCTGTTTTTT,CASSDTKRLSANTGELFF
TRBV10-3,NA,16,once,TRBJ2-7,TGTGCCATCAGTCACAGGGTTCTGGAGGACTCCTACGAGCAGTACTTC,CAISHRVLEDSYEQYF
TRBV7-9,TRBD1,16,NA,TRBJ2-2,TGTGCCAGCAGCTTAGGGCGGACAGGGAACACCGGGGAGCTGTTTTTT,CASSLGRTGNTGELFF
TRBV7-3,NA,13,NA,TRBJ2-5,TGTGCCAGCAGCTTAACGCCGGGAAAGACCCAGTACTTC,CASSLTPGKTQYF
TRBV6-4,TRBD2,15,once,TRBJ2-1,TGTGCCAGCACTCCCGGGACTAGCGGCCACAATGAGCAGTTCTTC,CASTPGTSGHNEQFF
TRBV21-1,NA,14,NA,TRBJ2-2,TGTGCCAGCAGCAGTCAGGGGAACACCGGGGAGCTGTTTTTT,CASSSQGNTGELFF
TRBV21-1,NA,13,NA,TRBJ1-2,TGTGCCAGCAGCTCCAGGCCCATCTATGGCTACACCTTC,CASSSRPIYGYTF
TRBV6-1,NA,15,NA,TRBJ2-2,TGTGCCAGCAGTGAAGAGGTTGCGGGGACCGGGGAGCTGTTTTTT,CASSEEVAGTGELFF
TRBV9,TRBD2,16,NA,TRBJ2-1,TGTGCCAGCAGCGTAGACGGAGCGGGGGGGCCCAATGAGCAGTTCTTC,CASSVDGAGGPNEQFF
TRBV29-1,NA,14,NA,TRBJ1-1,TGCAGCGCCAGCATAGGACCCGGGGGTACTGAAGCTTTCTTT,CSASIGPGGTEAFF
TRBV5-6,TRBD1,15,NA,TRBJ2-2,TGTGCCAGCAGCTTGGGGACAGGGGTATCCGGGGAGCTGTTTTTT,CASSLGTGVSGELFF
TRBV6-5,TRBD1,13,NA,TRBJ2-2,TGTGCCAGCAGGAACAGGGGTGCCGGGGAGCTGTTTTTT,CASRNRGAGELFF
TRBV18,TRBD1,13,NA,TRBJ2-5,TGTGCCAGCTCCGGGACAGGAGAAGAGACCCAGTACTTC,CASSGTGEETQYF
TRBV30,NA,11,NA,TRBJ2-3,TGTGCCTGTAACAACCCAGATACGCAGTATTTT,CACNNPDTQYF
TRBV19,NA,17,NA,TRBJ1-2,TGTGCCAGTAGTAAGTCGACAGGACCCCTAGGGCGCTATGGCTACACCTTC,CASSKSTGPLGRYGYTF